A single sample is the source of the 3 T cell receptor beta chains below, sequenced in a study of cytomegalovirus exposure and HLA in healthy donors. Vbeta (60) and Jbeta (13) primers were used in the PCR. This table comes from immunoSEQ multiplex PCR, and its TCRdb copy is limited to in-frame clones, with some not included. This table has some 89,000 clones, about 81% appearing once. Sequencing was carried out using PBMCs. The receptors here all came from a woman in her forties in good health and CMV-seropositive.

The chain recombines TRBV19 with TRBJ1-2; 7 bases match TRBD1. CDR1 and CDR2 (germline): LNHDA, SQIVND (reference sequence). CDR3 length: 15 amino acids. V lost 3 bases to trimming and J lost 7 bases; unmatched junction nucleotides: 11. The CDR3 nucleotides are TGTGCCAGTAGTATGCCTCGACAGGGATCGGCTGGCTACACCTTC. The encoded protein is CASSMPRQGSAGYTF.

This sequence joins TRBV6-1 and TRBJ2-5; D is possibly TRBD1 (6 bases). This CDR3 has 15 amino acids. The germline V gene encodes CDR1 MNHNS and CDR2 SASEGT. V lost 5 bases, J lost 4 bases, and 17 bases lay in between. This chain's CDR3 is CASSRTDGRGETQYF. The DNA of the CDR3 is TGTGCCAGCAGTAGGACAGACGGACGAGGAGAGACCCAGTACTTC.

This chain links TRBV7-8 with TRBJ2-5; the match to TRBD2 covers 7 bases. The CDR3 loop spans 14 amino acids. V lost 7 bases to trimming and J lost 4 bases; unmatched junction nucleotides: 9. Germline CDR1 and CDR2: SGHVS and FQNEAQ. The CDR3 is CASTPLREGETQYF. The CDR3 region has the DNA TGTGCCAGCACCCCTTTGAGGGAGGGAGAGACCCAGTACTTC.